This TCR beta chain was identified during a study of CD8+CD57+ T cells in acquired aplastic anemia. About the study: Mean yield of DNA from sorted CD4+ and CD8+ cells was 2.5 to 4 ug. The study, taken as a whole, reports: Controls did not differ significantly from patients in CD8+ Simpson's diversity.

CDR3 and TCR beta VDJ profiling relied on a genomic DNA template. In TCRdb, the reads were re-called with MiXCR into one record per CDR3 protein. Of around 160,000 distinct CDR3 sequences listed, 40% to 55% are singletons. Trimming pared 0 bases from V and 10 bases from J, leaving 7 bases between. The CDR3 covers 12 residues. Concerning this clonotype itself: What it binds is unknown.

Flow cytometry had shown expanded CD8+CD57+ cells in the patients chosen for sequencing. Patients were treatment-naive when blood was sampled. The sequenced material came from sorted CD4+, CD8+, or CD8+CD57+ T cells (not recorded which) from PBMCs. This chain joins TRBV12-3 or TRBV12-4 and TRBJ2-1; unclear D gene. This clonotype was obtained from a human donor with aplastic anemia. For the CDR3, the DNA is TGTGCCAGCAGTTTAGCGCTGTCGGAGCAGTTCTTC. This codes for CASSLALSEQFF.